The rows below give T cell receptor beta chains drawn from one sample of a study of cytomegalovirus exposure and HLA in healthy donors. Method: immunoSEQ multiplex PCR; TCRdb's copy keeps in-frame clones and lacks some. This table has hundreds of thousands of clones, roughly 84% appearing once. The sequencing input was PBMCs. Receptor source: a woman aged 25-40 years in good health and CMV-seropositive. Both conserved end residues are part of each CDR3. A D gene is named only where the DNA matches it firmly.

V,D,CDR3
TRBV27,TRBD1,CASSLISDRGRYGYTF
TRBV15,TRBD2,CATSKKREGPDTQYF
TRBV29-1,TRBD1,CSVEGRTGGVSGELFF
TRBV6-5,-,CASSDSAYEQYF
TRBV6-5,TRBD1,CASSIKQGSETQYF
TRBV12-5,-,CASGRGTQETQYF
TRBV6-6,TRBD1,CAISPGQGRETQYF
TRBV10-3,-,CAISEGRLRASNYGYTF
TRBV7-6,TRBD1,CASSFLQGRNTGELFF
TRBV28,-,CASRSSGGLNYGYTF
TRBV6-5,-,CASRTGRGNTEAFF
TRBV28,TRBD1,CASTTGTGGYNEQFF
TRBV10-3,-,CANRQDTGELFF
TRBV27,TRBD1,CASSFRDSQTGELFF
TRBV27,TRBD1,CASSLRGTDSYEQYF